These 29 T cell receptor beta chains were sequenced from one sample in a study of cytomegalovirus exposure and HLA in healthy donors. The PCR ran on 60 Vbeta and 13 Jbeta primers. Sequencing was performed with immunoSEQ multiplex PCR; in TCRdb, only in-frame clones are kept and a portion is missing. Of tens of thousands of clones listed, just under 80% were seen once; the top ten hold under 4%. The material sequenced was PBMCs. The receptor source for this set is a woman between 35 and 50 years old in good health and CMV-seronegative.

The CDR3 loop reads CASSPDRAVYGYTF. CDR3 DNA: TGTGCCAGCAGCCCCGACAGGGCCGTATATGGCTACACCTTC. The gene calls are TRBV27 and TRBJ1-2; 7 positions match TRBD1. There are 14 residues in the CDR3. V trimming: 6 bases; J trimming: 5 bases; junction bases outside the gene matches: 9. Germline CDR1 is MNHEY and CDR2 is SMNVEV (reference sequence).

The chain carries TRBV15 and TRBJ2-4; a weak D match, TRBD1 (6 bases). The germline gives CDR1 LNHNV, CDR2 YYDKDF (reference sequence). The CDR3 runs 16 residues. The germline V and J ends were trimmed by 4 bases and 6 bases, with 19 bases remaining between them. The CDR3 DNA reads TGTGCCACCAGCACAGGGGAGTTCCAAATCAGAAACATTCAGTACTTC. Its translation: CATSTGEFQIRNIQYF.

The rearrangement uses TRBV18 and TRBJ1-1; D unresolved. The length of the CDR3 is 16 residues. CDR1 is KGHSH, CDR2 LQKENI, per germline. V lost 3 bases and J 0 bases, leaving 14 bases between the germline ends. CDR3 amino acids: CASSPKRTIMNTEAFF. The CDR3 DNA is TGTGCCAGCTCACCCAAAAGGACTATTATGAACACTGAAGCTTTCTTT.

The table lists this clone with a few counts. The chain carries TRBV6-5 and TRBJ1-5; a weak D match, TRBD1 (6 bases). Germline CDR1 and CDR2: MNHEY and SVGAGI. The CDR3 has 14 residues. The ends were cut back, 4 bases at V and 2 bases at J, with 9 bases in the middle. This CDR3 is CASSSGVGNQPQHF. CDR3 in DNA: TGTGCCAGCAGTTCAGGGGTAGGCAATCAGCCCCAGCATTTT.

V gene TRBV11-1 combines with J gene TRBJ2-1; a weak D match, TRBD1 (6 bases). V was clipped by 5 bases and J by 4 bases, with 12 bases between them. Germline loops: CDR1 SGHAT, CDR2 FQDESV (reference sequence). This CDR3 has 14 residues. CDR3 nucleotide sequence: TGTGCCAGCAGCCTGACGGGACAATACAATGAGCAGTTCTTC. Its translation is CASSLTGQYNEQFF.

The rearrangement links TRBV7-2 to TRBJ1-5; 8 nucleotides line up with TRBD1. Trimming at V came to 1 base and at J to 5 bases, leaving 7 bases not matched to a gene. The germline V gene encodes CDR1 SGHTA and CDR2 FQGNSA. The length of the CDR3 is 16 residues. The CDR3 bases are TGTGCCAGCAGCTTAGTTGGGACAGGTCGAGATCAGCCCCAGCATTTT. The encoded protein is CASSLVGTGRDQPQHF.

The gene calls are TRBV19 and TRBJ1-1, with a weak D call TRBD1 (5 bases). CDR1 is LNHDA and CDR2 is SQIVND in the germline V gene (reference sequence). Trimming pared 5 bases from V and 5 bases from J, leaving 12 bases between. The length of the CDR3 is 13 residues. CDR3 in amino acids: CASSGDFSTEAFF. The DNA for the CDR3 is TGTGCCAGTAGTGGGGACTTTTCTACTGAAGCTTTCTTT.

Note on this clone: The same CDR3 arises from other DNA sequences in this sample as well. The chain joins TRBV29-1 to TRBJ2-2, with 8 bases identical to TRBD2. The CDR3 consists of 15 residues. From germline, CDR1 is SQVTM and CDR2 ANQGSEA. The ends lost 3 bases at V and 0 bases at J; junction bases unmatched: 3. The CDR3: CSVDAGGANTGELFF. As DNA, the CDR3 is TGCAGCGTTGATGCGGGGGGTGCGAACACCGGGGAGCTGTTTTTT.

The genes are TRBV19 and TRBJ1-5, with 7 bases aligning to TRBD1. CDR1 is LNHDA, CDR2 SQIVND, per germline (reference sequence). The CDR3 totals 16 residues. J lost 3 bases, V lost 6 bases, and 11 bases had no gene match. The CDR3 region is CASRALGTAYNQPQHF. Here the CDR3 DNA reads TGTGCCAGTAGGGCGCTTGGGACAGCCTACAATCAGCCCCAGCATTTT.

The CDR3 DNA reads TGTGCCTGGTCAAGGTCTGGGACACCCTACAATGAGCAGTTCTTC. It yields the protein CAWSRSGTPYNEQFF. V gene TRBV30 combines with J gene TRBJ2-1; possibly TRBD1 for D (6 bases). Germline CDR1 and CDR2: GTSNPN and SVGIG (reference sequence). V lost 5 bases to trimming and J lost 2 bases, with 16 bases between them. The CDR3 consists of 15 residues.

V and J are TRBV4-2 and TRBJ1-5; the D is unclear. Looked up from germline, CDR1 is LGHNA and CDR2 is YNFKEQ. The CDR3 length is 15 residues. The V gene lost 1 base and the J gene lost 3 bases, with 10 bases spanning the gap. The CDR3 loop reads CASSQVGGDNQPQHF. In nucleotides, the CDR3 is TGTGCCAGCAGCCAAGTCGGCGGGGACAATCAGCCCCAGCATTTT.

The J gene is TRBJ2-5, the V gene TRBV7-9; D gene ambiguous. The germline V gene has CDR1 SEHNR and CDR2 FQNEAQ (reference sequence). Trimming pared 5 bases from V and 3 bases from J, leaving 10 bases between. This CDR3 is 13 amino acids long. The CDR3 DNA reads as TGTGCCAGCAGCCCCGGGTCGGAAGAGACCCAGTACTTC. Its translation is CASSPGSEETQYF.

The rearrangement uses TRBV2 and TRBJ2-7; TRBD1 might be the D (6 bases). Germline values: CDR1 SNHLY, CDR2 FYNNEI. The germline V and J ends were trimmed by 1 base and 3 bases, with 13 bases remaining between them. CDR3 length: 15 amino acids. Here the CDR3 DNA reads TGTGCCAGCAGTGAAGTTTTGGGGACACTCTACGAGCAGTACTTC. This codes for CASSEVLGTLYEQYF.

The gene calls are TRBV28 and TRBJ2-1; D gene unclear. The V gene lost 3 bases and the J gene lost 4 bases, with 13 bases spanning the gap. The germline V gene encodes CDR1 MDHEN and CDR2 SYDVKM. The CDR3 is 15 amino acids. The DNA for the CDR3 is TGTGCCAGCAGTTTCCCCCAACGAGGTTACAATGAGCAGTTCTTC. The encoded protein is CASSFPQRGYNEQFF.

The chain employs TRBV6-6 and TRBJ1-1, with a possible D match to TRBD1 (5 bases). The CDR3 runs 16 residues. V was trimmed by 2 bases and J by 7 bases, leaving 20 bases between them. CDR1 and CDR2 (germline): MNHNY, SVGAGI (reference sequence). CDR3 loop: CASSYNLGTGLSEAFF. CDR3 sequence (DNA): TGTGCCAGCAGTTACAATTTGGGGACTGGGTTAAGTGAAGCTTTCTTT.

Written as DNA, the CDR3 is TGTGCCAGCAGTTTCACAGGGGGAACTGAAGCTTTCTTT. Protein product: CASSFTGGTEAFF. The chain links TRBV27 to TRBJ1-1; 8 bases align to TRBD1. V was pared by 3 bases and J by 5 bases, with 2 bases of the junction left unmatched. The CDR3 spans 13 residues. Germline CDR1 MNHEY, CDR2 SMNVEV (reference sequence).

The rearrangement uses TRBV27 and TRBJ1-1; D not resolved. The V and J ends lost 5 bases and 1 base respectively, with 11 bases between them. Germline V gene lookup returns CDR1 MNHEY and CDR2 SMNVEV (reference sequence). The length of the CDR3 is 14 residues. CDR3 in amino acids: CASSPTHGNTEAFF. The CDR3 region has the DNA TGTGCCAGCAGTCCCACCCACGGGAACACTGAAGCTTTCTTT.

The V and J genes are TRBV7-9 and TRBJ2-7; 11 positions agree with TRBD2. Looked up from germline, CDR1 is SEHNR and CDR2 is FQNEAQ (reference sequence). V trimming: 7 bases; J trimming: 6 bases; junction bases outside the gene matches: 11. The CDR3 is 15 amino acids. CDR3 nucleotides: TGTGCCAGCACCACAACTAGCGGGAGTTACTTCGAGCAGTACTTC. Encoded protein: CASTTTSGSYFEQYF.

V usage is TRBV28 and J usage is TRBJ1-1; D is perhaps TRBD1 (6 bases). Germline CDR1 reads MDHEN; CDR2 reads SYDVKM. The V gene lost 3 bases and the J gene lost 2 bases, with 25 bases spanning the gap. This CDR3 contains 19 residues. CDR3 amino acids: CASSFGYFRDTWTNTEAFF. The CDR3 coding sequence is TGTGCCAGCAGTTTCGGGTATTTCCGGGACACATGGACCAACACTGAAGCTTTCTTT.

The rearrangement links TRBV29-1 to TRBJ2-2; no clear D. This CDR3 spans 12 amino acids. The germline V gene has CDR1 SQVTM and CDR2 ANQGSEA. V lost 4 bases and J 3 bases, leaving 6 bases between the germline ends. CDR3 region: CSVVADTGELFF. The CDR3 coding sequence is TGCAGCGTTGTGGCGGACACCGGGGAGCTGTTTTTT.

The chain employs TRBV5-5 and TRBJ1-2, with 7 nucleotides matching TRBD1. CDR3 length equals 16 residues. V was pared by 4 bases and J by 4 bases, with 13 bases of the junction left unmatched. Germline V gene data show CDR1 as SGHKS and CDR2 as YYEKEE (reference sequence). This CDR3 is CASSPPGTDNSYGYTF. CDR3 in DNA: TGTGCCAGCAGCCCCCCGGGGACAGACAACTCCTATGGCTACACCTTC.

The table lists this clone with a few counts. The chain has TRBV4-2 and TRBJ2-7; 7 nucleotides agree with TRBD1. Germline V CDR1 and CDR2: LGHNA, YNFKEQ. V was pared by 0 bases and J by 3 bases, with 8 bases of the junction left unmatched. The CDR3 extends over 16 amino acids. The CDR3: CASSQDVGRGSYEQYF. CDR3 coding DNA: TGTGCCAGCAGCCAAGATGTTGGCAGGGGGAGCTACGAGCAGTACTTC.

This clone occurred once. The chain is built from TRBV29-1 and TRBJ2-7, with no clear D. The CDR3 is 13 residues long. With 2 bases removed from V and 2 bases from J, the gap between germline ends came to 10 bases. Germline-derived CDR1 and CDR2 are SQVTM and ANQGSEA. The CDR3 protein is CSVETVATYEQYF. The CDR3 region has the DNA TGCAGCGTTGAAACAGTCGCTACCTACGAGCAGTACTTC.

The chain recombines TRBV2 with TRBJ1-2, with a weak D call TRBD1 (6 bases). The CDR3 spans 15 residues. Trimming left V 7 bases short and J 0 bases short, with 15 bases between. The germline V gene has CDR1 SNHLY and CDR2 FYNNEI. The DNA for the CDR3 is TGTGCCAGCACACAAGAGGGGGGGTCTAACTATGGCTACACCTTC. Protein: CASTQEGGSNYGYTF. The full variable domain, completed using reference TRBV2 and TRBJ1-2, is EPEVTQTPSHQVTQMGQEVILRCVPISNHLYFYWYRQILGQKVEFLVSFYNNEISEKSEIFDDQFSVERPDGSNFTLKIRSTKLEDSAMYFCASTQEGGSNYGYTFGSGTRLTVV.

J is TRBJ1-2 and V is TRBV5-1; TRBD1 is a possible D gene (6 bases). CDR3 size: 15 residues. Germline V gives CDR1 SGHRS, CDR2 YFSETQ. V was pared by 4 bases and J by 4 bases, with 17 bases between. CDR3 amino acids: CASSPKTGLSYGYTF. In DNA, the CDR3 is TGCGCCAGCAGCCCGAAAACAGGGCTCAGCTATGGCTACACCTTC.

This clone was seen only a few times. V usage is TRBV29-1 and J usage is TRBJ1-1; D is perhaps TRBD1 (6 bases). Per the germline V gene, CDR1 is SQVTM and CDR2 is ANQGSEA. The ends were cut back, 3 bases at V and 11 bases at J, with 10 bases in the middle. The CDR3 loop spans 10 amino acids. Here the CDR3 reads CSVEMQGAFF. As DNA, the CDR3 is TGCAGCGTTGAGATGCAGGGGGCTTTCTTT.

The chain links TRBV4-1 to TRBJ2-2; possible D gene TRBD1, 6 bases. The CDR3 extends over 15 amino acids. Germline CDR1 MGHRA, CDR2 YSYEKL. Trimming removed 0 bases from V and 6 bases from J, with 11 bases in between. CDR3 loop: CASSQEWRTAGELFF. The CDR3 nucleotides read TGCGCCAGCAGCCAAGAATGGAGGACAGCCGGGGAGCTGTTTTTT.

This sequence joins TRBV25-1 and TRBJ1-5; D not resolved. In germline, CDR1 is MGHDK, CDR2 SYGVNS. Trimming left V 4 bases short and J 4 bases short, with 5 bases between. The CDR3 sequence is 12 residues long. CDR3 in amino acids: CASSVANQPQHF. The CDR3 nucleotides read TGTGCCAGCAGTGTCGCGAATCAGCCCCAGCATTTT. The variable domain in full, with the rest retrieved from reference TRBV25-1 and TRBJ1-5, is EADIYQTPRYLVIGTGKKITLECSQTMGHDKMYWYQQDPGMELHLIHYSYGVNSTEKGDLSSESTVSRIRTEHFPLTLESARPSHTSQYLCASSVANQPQHFGDGTRLSIL.

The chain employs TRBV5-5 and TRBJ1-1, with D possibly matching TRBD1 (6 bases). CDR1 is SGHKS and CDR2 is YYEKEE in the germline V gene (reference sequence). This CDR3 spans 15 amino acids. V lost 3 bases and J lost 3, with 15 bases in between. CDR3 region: CASSSPGERDTEAFF. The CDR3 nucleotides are TGTGCCAGCAGCTCGCCAGGGGAGAGGGACACTGAAGCTTTCTTT.